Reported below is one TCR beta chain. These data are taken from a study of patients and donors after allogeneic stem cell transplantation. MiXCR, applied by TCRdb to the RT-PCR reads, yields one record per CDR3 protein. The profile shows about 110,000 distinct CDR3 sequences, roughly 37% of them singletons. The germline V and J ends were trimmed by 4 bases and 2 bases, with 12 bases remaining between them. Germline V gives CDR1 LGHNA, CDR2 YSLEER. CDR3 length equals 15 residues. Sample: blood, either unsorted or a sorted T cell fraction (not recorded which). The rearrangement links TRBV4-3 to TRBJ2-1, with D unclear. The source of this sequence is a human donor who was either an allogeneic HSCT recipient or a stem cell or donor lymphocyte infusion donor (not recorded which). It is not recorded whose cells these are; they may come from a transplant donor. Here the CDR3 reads CASSRVRLTYNEQFF. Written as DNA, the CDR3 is TGCGCCAGCAGCCGGGTAAGGTTAACCTACAATGAGCAGTTCTTC.